This entry lists 13 T cell receptor beta chains sequenced from one sample in a study of Ad26.COV2.S vaccination and SARS-CoV-2 variants. Stated treatment: around 19 received Ad26.COV2.S at low or high dose, single or two shots; roughly five received placebo; per-sample allocation not given. Specimen acquisition occurred on day 63 following the initial vaccine or placebo injection. Libraries were prepared by immunoSEQ multiplex PCR; TCRdb keeps only in-frame clonotypes and omits some of them. The profile shows some 340,000 clones, around 81% of them singletons. The sample in question was peripheral blood, obtained in a trial of Ad26.COV2.S vaccine versus placebo. The receptors here all came from a person between 18 and 60 years old who received the Ad26.COV2.S COVID-19 vaccine or a placebo.

The genes are TRBV5-1 and TRBJ2-3; 7 nucleotides align to TRBD1. Germline V gives CDR1 SGHRS, CDR2 YFSETQ. Trimming removed 1 base from V and 4 bases from J; junction bases left unmatched: 6. The CDR3 runs 15 residues. CDR3 region: CASSLYRQGADTQYF. In DNA form, the CDR3 reads TGCGCCAGCAGCTTGTATCGGCAGGGGGCAGATACGCAGTATTTT.

V usage is TRBV7-6 and J usage is TRBJ2-5; D gene uncertain. Per the germline V gene, CDR1 is SGHVS and CDR2 is FNYEAQ. The CDR3 spans 15 residues. V lost 0 bases to trimming and J lost 1 base, with 9 bases between them. The CDR3 DNA reads TGTGCCAGCAGCTTAGCCCTAGGTTTCCAAGAGACCCAGTACTTC. It encodes CASSLALGFQETQYF.

This chain's CDR3 is CASSARTTQGRLTDTQYF. CDR3 nucleotide sequence: TGTGCCAGCAGCGCGCGAACAACACAGGGAAGGCTCACAGATACGCAGTATTTT. This sequence joins TRBV7-9 and TRBJ2-3, with a possible D match to TRBD1 (6 bases). This CDR3 has 18 amino acids. V lost 5 bases and J 2 bases, leaving 23 bases between the germline ends. Germline V CDR1 and CDR2: SEHNR, FQNEAQ (reference sequence).

This chain joins TRBV4-1 and TRBJ2-3; either TRBD1 or TRBD2 may fit D (5 bases each). This CDR3 comprises 15 residues. CDR1 is MGHRA, CDR2 YSYEKL, per germline. Trimming took 0 bases from V and 2 from J, leaving 9 bases between them. In DNA, the CDR3 is TGCGCCAGCAGCCAAGATGGGGGAGACACAGATACGCAGTATTTT. Translating it yields CASSQDGGDTDTQYF.

The chain uses TRBV18 and TRBJ2-3; tentatively, D is TRBD1 (6 bases). Germline CDR1 and CDR2: KGHSH and LQKENI. Deletions cut 3 bases from V and 9 bases from J, with 19 bases between. The CDR3 spans 15 residues. The CDR3 sequence is CASSPLSSPGDTQYF. For the CDR3, the DNA is TGTGCCAGCTCACCCCTGTCCTCCCCAGGGGACACGCAGTATTTT.

The chain links TRBV3-1 (or the pseudogene TRBV3-2) to TRBJ1-6; 10 bases match TRBD1. Germline-derived CDR1 and CDR2 are LGHDT and YNNKEL (reference sequence). The CDR3 covers 16 residues. V shed 4 bases, J shed 14 bases, and the junction held 14 bases outside the gene matches. In DNA, the CDR3 is TGTGCCAGCAGCCTCCCCGGGACAGGGGCTTCTAGAGCCCTCCACTTT. Translating gives CASSLPGTGASRALHF.

This clone was seen more than once but under ten times. The gene calls are TRBV3-1 (or the pseudogene TRBV3-2) and TRBJ1-6; TRBD1 matches 8 bases. With 7 bases clipped from V and 7 bases from J, the junction kept 9 bases outside the gene matches. The CDR3 loop spans 15 amino acids. From germline, CDR1 is LGHDT and CDR2 YNNKEL (reference sequence). The CDR3 bases are TGTGCCAGCAAGGGATTGGGACAGGAGAATTCACCCCTCCACTTT. This codes for CASKGLGQENSPLHF.

The rearrangement uses TRBV29-1 and TRBJ2-5; D remains ambiguous. Trimming pared 7 bases from V and 5 bases from J, leaving 14 bases between. Germline assignment: CDR1 SQVTM and CDR2 ANQGSEA. The CDR3 consists of 12 residues. Written as DNA, the CDR3 is TGCAGCGCAGCCGACGCAAGGGAGACCCAGTACTTC. Protein: CSAADARETQYF.

Remarks on this clone: One junction end disagrees with the germline gene, perhaps due to a read error. The chain uses TRBV7-7 and TRBJ2-6, with 9 bases that match TRBD1. Looked up from germline, CDR1 is SSHAT and CDR2 is FNYEAQ (reference sequence). This CDR3 has 17 residues. The CDR3 region has the DNA TGTGCTAGCAGCTCCACAGGGGGCCCCGCTGGGGCCAACGTCCTGACTTTC. Translating gives CASSSTGGPAGANVLTF.

This chain connects TRBV19 to TRBJ1-1; 8 positions match TRBD1. The V gene end was trimmed by 2 bases and the J gene end by 2 bases; junction bases not matched to a gene: 4. The CDR3 runs to 15 residues. Per germline, CDR1 LNHDA and CDR2 SQIVND (reference sequence). CDR3 sequence: CASSIWGQVNTEAFF. Here the CDR3 DNA reads TGTGCCAGTAGTATATGGGGACAGGTCAACACTGAAGCTTTCTTT.

This rearrangement joins TRBV28 to TRBJ2-4; 7 bases agree with TRBD2. Germline trimming cut 4 bases from V and 8 bases from J; bases unmatched to any gene: 8. This CDR3 is built from 14 residues. Germline-derived CDR1 and CDR2 are MDHEN and SYDVKM. In DNA, the CDR3 is TGTGCCAGCAGTTCGCGGAGCGGGAATGACATTCAGTACTTC. Translating it yields CASSSRSGNDIQYF.

The rearrangement uses TRBV4-1 and TRBJ2-1; 7 bases align to TRBD1. Germline values: CDR1 MGHRA, CDR2 YSYEKL. The CDR3 contains 15 residues. Trimming cost V 5 bases and J 7 bases; bases outside gene matches: 11. The CDR3 loop reads CASSSLRQGRNEQFF. The CDR3 DNA is TGCGCCAGCAGCTCCCTCCGACAGGGTCGGAATGAGCAGTTCTTC.

The CDR3 sequence: CASSFIAGVAGGLSTDTQYF. The CDR3, as DNA: TGTGCCAGCAGCTTCATCGCTGGTGTAGCGGGGGGACTTAGCACAGATACGCAGTATTTT. The J gene is TRBJ2-3, the V gene TRBV5-8; 10 bases map to TRBD2. The CDR3 is 20 amino acids. After removal of 2 bases from V and 0 bases from J, the junction contained 15 bases not matched to a gene. From germline, CDR1 is SGHTS and CDR2 YDEGEE.